These 11 T cell receptor beta chains were all obtained from the same sample, sequenced in a study of cytomegalovirus exposure and HLA in healthy donors. Researchers ran the PCR with 60 Vbeta and 13 Jbeta primers. Sequencing was performed with immunoSEQ multiplex PCR; in TCRdb, only in-frame clones are kept and a portion is missing. The table lists 150,000 to 200,000 clones, more than 75% of them singletons. Sequenced sample: PBMCs. These receptor sequences come from a woman aged 50 to 65 in good health and CMV-seronegative.

This chain links TRBV9 with TRBJ1-2, with D maybe TRBD1 (6 bases). The germline V gene encodes CDR1 SGDLS and CDR2 YYNGEE. The CDR3 covers 15 residues. V gave up 4 bases and J gave up 4 bases, with 17 bases separating them. The CDR3 loop reads CASSPSGGGLYGYTF. The CDR3 DNA follows: TGTGCCAGCAGCCCCTCCGGCGGGGGCCTCTATGGCTACACCTTC.

The chain uses TRBV19 and TRBJ1-6, with 8 bases that match TRBD1. Unmatched junction bases numbered 9, after V lost 7 bases and J lost 10 bases. Germline CDR1 LNHDA, CDR2 SQIVND (reference sequence). This CDR3 is built from 14 residues. DNA for the CDR3: TGTGCCAGTACCCCCCAGGGGGCTCGGTCACCCCTCCACTTT. Residues: CASTPQGARSPLHF.

The chain links TRBV7-6 to TRBJ2-3; 10 nucleotides line up with TRBD1. The ends lost 5 bases at V and 0 bases at J; junction bases unmatched: 14. The CDR3 is 19 residues long. Germline V gene data show CDR1 as SGHVS and CDR2 as FNYEAQ. DNA of the CDR3: TGTGCCAGCAGCCCGATGGGACAGGGGTTACGATCTAGCACAGATACGCAGTATTTT. Translated: CASSPMGQGLRSSTDTQYF.

CDR3 sequence (DNA): TGTGCCAGCAGTGGTGGTAGCGAGACCCAGTACTTC. Protein sequence: CASSGGSETQYF. V is TRBV6-1 and J is TRBJ2-5, with D unclear. V was cut by 4 bases and J by 5 bases, with 8 bases left in between. Per the germline V gene, CDR1 is MNHNS and CDR2 is SASEGT. This CDR3 region has 12 residues.

The V call is TRBV5-6, the J call TRBJ1-2, with 7 bases lining up with TRBD1. V was clipped by 4 bases and J by 6 bases; unmatched bases: 6. The CDR3 is made up of 13 amino acids. Germline V gives CDR1 SGHDT, CDR2 YYEEEE. The CDR3 coding sequence is TGTGCCAGCAGCCAGGACAGGAGGGATGGCTACACCTTC. It translates to CASSQDRRDGYTF.

The V gene is TRBV9, the J gene TRBJ2-6; 8 bases map to TRBD1. The length of the CDR3 is 18 residues. With V trimmed by 3 bases and J by 4 bases, 12 bases remained unmatched. Germline CDR1 and CDR2: SGDLS and YYNGEE. This chain's CDR3 is CASSAQGQGNSGANVLTF. CDR3 DNA: TGTGCCAGCAGCGCGCAAGGACAGGGCAATTCCGGGGCCAACGTCCTGACTTTC.

The V and J genes are TRBV7-2 and TRBJ1-4; no reliable D call. V was shortened by 1 base and J by 7 bases, with 13 bases between the two germline ends. The CDR3 totals 15 residues. CDR1 is SGHTA, CDR2 FQGNSA, per germline. As DNA, the CDR3 is TGTGCCAGCAGCTTAGACAGCGGAAGGAGTGAAAAACTGTTTTTT. Its translation: CASSLDSGRSEKLFF. The complete variable domain, with remaining parts taken from reference TRBV7-2 and TRBJ1-4, reads GAGVSQSPSNKVTEKGKDVELRCDPISGHTALYWYRQSLGQGLEFLIYFQGNSAPDKSGLPSDRFSAERTGGSVSTLTIQRTQQEDSAVYLCASSLDSGRSEKLFFGSGTQLSVL.

The chain couples TRBV6-6 to TRBJ2-5; tentative D call: TRBD1 (6 bases). The better agreement between TRBJ2-7 and the DNA end casts doubt on the J call. Germline V gene lookup returns CDR1 MNHNY and CDR2 SVGAGI (reference sequence). The CDR3 extends over 13 amino acids. CDR3 sequence (DNA): TGTGCCATCGAGTCAGGGGCCTCCTACGAGCAGTACTTC. This translates into CAIESGASYEQYF.

This sequence joins TRBV7-2 and TRBJ2-7; 7 bases map to TRBD1. Germline CDR1 SGHTA, CDR2 FQGNSA. This CDR3 is 12 amino acids long. Trimming at V came to 6 bases and at J to 6 bases, leaving 5 bases not matched to a gene. The CDR3 DNA sequence: TGTGCCAGCAGTTCCCAGGGGGTCGAGCAGTACTTC. It encodes CASSSQGVEQYF.

The V gene is TRBV6-1, the J gene TRBJ2-7, with 8 bases identical to TRBD1. Germline trimming cut 6 bases from V and 6 bases from J; bases unmatched to any gene: 7. There are 13 residues in the CDR3. In germline, CDR1 is MNHNS, CDR2 SASEGT. In nucleotides, the CDR3 is TGTGCCAGCAGCCAGGGGGCGCAGGTCGAGCAGTACTTC. Protein product: CASSQGAQVEQYF.

This clone came up once. The chain employs TRBV5-1 and TRBJ2-3; D gene uncertain. CDR1 and CDR2 from the germline V gene are SGHRS and YFSETQ. Trimming took off 0 bases at V and 5 bases at J, with 4 bases between the two ends. CDR3 size: 12 residues. The chain's CDR3 is CASSLGGDTQYF. CDR3 coding DNA: TGCGCCAGCAGCTTGGGAGGAGATACGCAGTATTTT.